This entry lists 22 T cell receptor beta chains sequenced from one sample in a study of blood T cell repertoires in COVID-19. Measured with immunoSEQ multiplex PCR; TCRdb has only the in-frame clones, and not every one. The sample consists of roughly 96,000 clones, about 80% of them appearing once. Sequencing was performed on peripheral blood. These receptors were collected from a man between 60 and 75 years old with acute or convalescent COVID-19.

The V and J genes are TRBV18 and TRBJ2-2; 9 bases fit TRBD1. Unmatched junction bases numbered 1, after V lost 2 bases and J lost 0 bases. The length of the CDR3 is 16 residues. Germline V gene sequence: CDR1 KGHSH, CDR2 LQKENI. Here the CDR3 reads CASSPGQGSNTGELFF. The CDR3 coding sequence is TGTGCCAGCTCACCAGGACAGGGGTCGAACACCGGGGAGCTGTTTTTT.

The rearrangement joins TRBV29-1 to TRBJ1-1; TRBD1 agrees at 7 bases. The CDR3 runs to 18 residues. V lost 7 bases and J lost 4; bases outside the gene matches: 24. Germline V gives CDR1 SQVTM, CDR2 ANQGSEA. CDR3 sequence reads: CSERDHGTDDFRGTEAFF. DNA of the CDR3: TGCAGCGAGAGGGACCACGGGACAGATGATTTCCGCGGCACTGAAGCTTTCTTT.

J is TRBJ2-5 and V is TRBV18; 9 bases are shared with TRBD1. The CDR3 has 14 residues. The V segment lost 4 bases and the J segment 3 bases; nucleotides outside the gene matches: 3. Germline values: CDR1 KGHSH, CDR2 LQKENI. The CDR3 DNA follows: TGTGCCAGCTCACGCCGACAGGGGGAAGAGACCCAGTACTTC. This codes for CASSRRQGEETQYF.

The V call is TRBV7-2, the J call TRBJ2-3; 7 bases match TRBD2. V lost 5 bases and J lost 1; bases outside the gene matches: 6. The CDR3 consists of 15 residues. The V gene's germline CDR1 is SGHTA and CDR2 FQGNSA. In DNA, the CDR3 is TGTGCCAGCAGCCCGGCCGCGGGAGGCACAGATACGCAGTATTTT. Amino acids: CASSPAAGGTDTQYF. The variable domain in full, with the rest retrieved from reference TRBV7-2 and TRBJ2-3, is GAGVSQSPSNKVTEKGKDVELRCDPISGHTALYWYRQSLGQGLEFLIYFQGNSAPDKSGLPSDRFSAERTGGSVSTLTIQRTQQEDSAVYLCASSPAAGGTDTQYFGPGTRLTVL.

The rearrangement links TRBV6-5 to TRBJ2-5, with 7 bases identical to TRBD1. This CDR3 region has 13 residues. The junction had 4 bases not matched to a gene; V was cut back by 4 bases and J by 5 bases. Germline V lookup: CDR1 MNHEY, CDR2 SVGAGI. CDR3 protein: CASSLYRGETQYF. In DNA form, the CDR3 reads TGTGCCAGCAGTTTATACAGGGGTGAGACCCAGTACTTC.

The chain has TRBV2 and TRBJ2-5; no firm D call. There are 11 residues in the CDR3. Germline CDR1 is SNHLY and CDR2 is FYNNEI. Trimming removed 4 bases from V and 3 bases from J, with 3 bases in between. For the CDR3, the DNA is TGTGCCAGCAGTGTCAAAGAGACCCAGTACTTC. Translation: CASSVKETQYF.

V and J are TRBV4-3 and TRBJ1-5; D gene unclear. Looked up from germline, CDR1 is LGHNA and CDR2 is YSLEER. Trimming removed 0 bases from V and 1 base from J, with 7 bases in between. The CDR3 length is 15 residues. The CDR3 DNA follows: TGCGCCAGCAGCCAAGAGTGGCACAGCAATCAGCCCCAGCATTTT. It is translated as CASSQEWHSNQPQHF.

The genes are TRBV5-8 and TRBJ2-7; tentative D call: TRBD1 (6 bases). Germline-derived CDR1 and CDR2 are SGHTS and YDEGEE. The CDR3 totals 16 residues. V lost 2 bases and J lost 4, with 19 bases in between. The DNA of the CDR3 is TGTGCCAGCAGCTTTCTAGGCAGGGGAGAGGGTTACGAGCAGTACTTC. This gives the protein CASSFLGRGEGYEQYF.

This clone appeared a single time. J is TRBJ1-4 and V is TRBV13; D is perhaps TRBD1 (5 bases). V was cut by 8 bases and J by 8 bases, with 12 bases left in between. The V gene's germline CDR1 is PRHDT and CDR2 FYEKMQ (reference sequence). The CDR3 runs to 12 residues. The CDR3 bases are TGTGCCAGCTCTAGGGGCCGGGAAAAACTGTTTTTT. Translating gives CASSRGREKLFF.

This clone was seen only once. The chain uses TRBV18 and TRBJ2-3; D unresolved. The CDR3 runs to 16 residues. V lost 2 bases to trimming and J lost 0 bases, with 12 bases between them. Germline-derived CDR1 and CDR2 are KGHSH and LQKENI. CDR3 protein: CASSPNRSTSTDTQYF. The CDR3 DNA reads TGTGCCAGCTCACCAAACAGAAGTACTAGCACAGATACGCAGTATTTT.

The chain employs TRBV18 and TRBJ2-1; TRBD2 agrees at 12 bases. With 4 bases clipped from V and 0 bases from J, the junction kept 10 bases outside the gene matches. Germline CDR1 is KGHSH and CDR2 is LQKENI. The length of the CDR3 is 19 residues. The chain's CDR3 is CASSLPASGGGGSYNEQFF. Written as DNA, the CDR3 is TGTGCCAGCTCACTCCCGGCTAGCGGGGGGGGTGGCTCCTACAATGAGCAGTTCTTC.

This clone was seen a single time. The chain has TRBV3-1 (or the pseudogene TRBV3-2) and TRBJ1-1; no clear D. The germline V and J ends were trimmed by 1 base and 8 bases, with 11 bases remaining between them. CDR1 and CDR2 (germline): LGHDT, YNNKEL (reference sequence). The CDR3 totals 13 residues. The CDR3 region has the DNA TGTGCCAGCAGCCAAGGCGGGGTGACAGAAGCTTTCTTT. Residues: CASSQGGVTEAFF.

The chain carries TRBV15 and TRBJ1-4; D remains ambiguous. V lost 3 bases and J 6 bases, leaving 17 bases between the germline ends. Germline-derived CDR1 and CDR2 are LNHNV and YYDKDF (reference sequence). This CDR3 is built from 16 residues. The CDR3: CATSRGVDQRDEKLFF. CDR3 nucleotide sequence: TGTGCCACCAGCAGGGGAGTGGACCAACGGGATGAAAAACTGTTTTTT.

This rearrangement joins TRBV11-3 to TRBJ1-5; tentative D call: TRBD1 (6 bases). This CDR3 is built from 13 residues. V lost 8 bases, J lost 7 bases, and 15 bases lay in between. In germline, CDR1 is SGHNT, CDR2 YENEEA. The CDR3 bases are TGTGCCAGCGTCTGGCGGGGGCTCCAGCCCCAGCATTTT. Translation gives CASVWRGLQPQHF. The whole variable domain, filled in from reference TRBV11-3 and TRBJ1-5, reads EAGVVQSPRYKIIEKKQPVAFWCNPISGHNTLYWYLQNLGQGPELLIRYENEEAVDDSQLPKDRFSAERLKGVDSTLKIQPAELGDSAVYLCASVWRGLQPQHFGDGTRLSIL.

The chain has TRBV5-4 and TRBJ2-1, with a weak D call TRBD2 (7 bases). The CDR3 has 14 amino acids. Germline CDR1 SGHNT, CDR2 YYREEE (reference sequence). V was clipped by 0 bases and J by 7 bases, with 11 bases between them. The CDR3 DNA reads TGTGCCAGCAGCTTGGACGGGGGGCGGAATGAGCAGTTCTTC. This encodes CASSLDGGRNEQFF.

This rearrangement joins TRBV6-1 to TRBJ2-1; TRBD2 matches at 11 bases. CDR1 MNHNS and CDR2 SASEGT come from the germline V gene. J was trimmed by 7 bases and V by 2 bases; bases with no gene match: 7. The CDR3 is made up of 16 amino acids. DNA of the CDR3: TGTGCCAGCAGTGAAACGTCTAGCGGGAGGTGGAATGAGCAGTTCTTC. Protein sequence: CASSETSSGRWNEQFF.

In DNA, the CDR3 is TGTGCCACCCACCGTAGCGGGGGGGGTAACACCGGGGAGCTGTTTTTT. This gives the protein CATHRSGGGNTGELFF. The chain uses TRBV10-3 and TRBJ2-2; TRBD2 matches at 11 bases. The junction had 9 bases not matched to a gene; V was cut back by 10 bases and J by 2 bases. This CDR3 is built from 16 residues. Germline CDR1 and CDR2: ENHRY and SYGVKD.

This clone was seen once. The sample carries other DNA sequences with the same CDR3. The genes are TRBV18 and TRBJ2-7; D may be TRBD1 (5 bases). Deletions cut 3 bases from V and 3 bases from J, with 6 bases between. The CDR3 loop spans 12 amino acids. The germline V gene encodes CDR1 KGHSH and CDR2 LQKENI. In DNA form, the CDR3 reads TGTGCCAGCTCACCCGACAGCTACGAGCAGTACGTC. Translation gives CASSPDSYEQYV.

The CDR3 reads CASSPLAGGGEKLFF. CDR3 DNA: TGTGCCAGCTCACCCTTAGCTGGGGGCGGTGAAAAACTGTTTTTT. The V call is TRBV18, the J call TRBJ1-4; tentative D call: TRBD1 (6 bases). The CDR3 consists of 15 residues. V was trimmed by 3 bases and J by 7 bases, leaving 15 bases between them. In germline, CDR1 is KGHSH, CDR2 LQKENI.

The chain employs TRBV6-6 and TRBJ2-1; maybe TRBD2 (6 bases). This CDR3 contains 14 residues. The V and J ends lost 5 bases and 7 bases respectively, with 15 bases between them. Looked up from germline, CDR1 is MNHNY and CDR2 is SVGAGI (reference sequence). CDR3 sequence (DNA): TGTGCCAGCAGTCAATCTTGGAGGGATAATGAGCAGTTCTTC. Protein sequence: CASSQSWRDNEQFF.

This chain joins TRBV7-2 and TRBJ1-1; D may be TRBD1 (6 bases). Germline V lookup: CDR1 SGHTA, CDR2 FQGNSA. Trimming took 5 bases from V and 1 from J, leaving 17 bases between them. This CDR3 spans 16 amino acids. The CDR3 coding sequence is TGTGCCAGCAGCGTCATGCATGGACAGAAGAACACTGAAGCTTTCTTT. Translated, it gives CASSVMHGQKNTEAFF. Full variable domain (remainder filled in from reference TRBV7-2 and TRBJ1-1): GAGVSQSPSNKVTEKGKDVELRCDPISGHTALYWYRQSLGQGLEFLIYFQGNSAPDKSGLPSDRFSAERTGGSVSTLTIQRTQQEDSAVYLCASSVMHGQKNTEAFFGQGTRLTVV.

The J gene is TRBJ1-1, the V gene TRBV11-2; D is unclear. Germline V lookup: CDR1 SGHAT, CDR2 FQNNGV. The CDR3 is 15 residues long. Trimming removed 1 base from V and 0 bases from J, with 9 bases in between. The CDR3 loop reads CASSLVLGVNTEAFF. The CDR3 DNA follows: TGTGCCAGCAGCTTAGTTCTGGGAGTGAACACTGAAGCTTTCTTT.